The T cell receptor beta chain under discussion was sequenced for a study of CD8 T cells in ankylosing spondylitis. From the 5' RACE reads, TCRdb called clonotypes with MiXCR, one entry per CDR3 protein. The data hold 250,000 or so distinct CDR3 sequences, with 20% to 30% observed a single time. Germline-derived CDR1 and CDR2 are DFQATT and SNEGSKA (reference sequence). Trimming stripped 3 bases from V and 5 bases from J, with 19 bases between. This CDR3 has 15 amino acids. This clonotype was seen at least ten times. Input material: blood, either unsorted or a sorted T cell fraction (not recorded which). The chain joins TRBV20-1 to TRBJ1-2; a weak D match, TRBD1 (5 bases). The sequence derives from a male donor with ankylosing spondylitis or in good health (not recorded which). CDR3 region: CSASNLGTSSYGYTF. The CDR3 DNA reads TGCAGTGCTAGTAATCTGGGGACTTCCTCGTATGGCTACACCTTC.